This TCR beta chain was recorded in a study of shared clonotypes between healthy human individuals. Findings and limits, study-wide: For naive CD4 cells, roughly 5% of clonotypes were shared across a handful of donors.

Donors, healthy HIV-negative adults, lacked recent acute infections or vaccinations. This clone was seen just once. The target antigen is unknown. The assay was immunoSEQ multiplex PCR, and TCRdb's table has in-frame clones only and misses some. Altogether some 350,000 clones are present, 74% being singletons, with the ten largest covering 9% to 12%. The clonotype comes from a man in his thirties or forties in good health. Material: memory CD4+ T cells sorted from blood. Indicated subset: CD45RA-negative fraction.

CDR3 sequence (DNA): TGTGCCAGCAGCCCAGGGGTTCTAGATACGCAGTATTTT. Translating gives CASSPGVLDTQYF. The chain joins TRBV7-8 to TRBJ2-3; D might be TRBD1 (6 bases). The germline V gene encodes CDR1 SGHVS and CDR2 FQNEAQ. This CDR3 spans 13 amino acids. V was pared by 5 bases and J by 5 bases, with 11 bases between.